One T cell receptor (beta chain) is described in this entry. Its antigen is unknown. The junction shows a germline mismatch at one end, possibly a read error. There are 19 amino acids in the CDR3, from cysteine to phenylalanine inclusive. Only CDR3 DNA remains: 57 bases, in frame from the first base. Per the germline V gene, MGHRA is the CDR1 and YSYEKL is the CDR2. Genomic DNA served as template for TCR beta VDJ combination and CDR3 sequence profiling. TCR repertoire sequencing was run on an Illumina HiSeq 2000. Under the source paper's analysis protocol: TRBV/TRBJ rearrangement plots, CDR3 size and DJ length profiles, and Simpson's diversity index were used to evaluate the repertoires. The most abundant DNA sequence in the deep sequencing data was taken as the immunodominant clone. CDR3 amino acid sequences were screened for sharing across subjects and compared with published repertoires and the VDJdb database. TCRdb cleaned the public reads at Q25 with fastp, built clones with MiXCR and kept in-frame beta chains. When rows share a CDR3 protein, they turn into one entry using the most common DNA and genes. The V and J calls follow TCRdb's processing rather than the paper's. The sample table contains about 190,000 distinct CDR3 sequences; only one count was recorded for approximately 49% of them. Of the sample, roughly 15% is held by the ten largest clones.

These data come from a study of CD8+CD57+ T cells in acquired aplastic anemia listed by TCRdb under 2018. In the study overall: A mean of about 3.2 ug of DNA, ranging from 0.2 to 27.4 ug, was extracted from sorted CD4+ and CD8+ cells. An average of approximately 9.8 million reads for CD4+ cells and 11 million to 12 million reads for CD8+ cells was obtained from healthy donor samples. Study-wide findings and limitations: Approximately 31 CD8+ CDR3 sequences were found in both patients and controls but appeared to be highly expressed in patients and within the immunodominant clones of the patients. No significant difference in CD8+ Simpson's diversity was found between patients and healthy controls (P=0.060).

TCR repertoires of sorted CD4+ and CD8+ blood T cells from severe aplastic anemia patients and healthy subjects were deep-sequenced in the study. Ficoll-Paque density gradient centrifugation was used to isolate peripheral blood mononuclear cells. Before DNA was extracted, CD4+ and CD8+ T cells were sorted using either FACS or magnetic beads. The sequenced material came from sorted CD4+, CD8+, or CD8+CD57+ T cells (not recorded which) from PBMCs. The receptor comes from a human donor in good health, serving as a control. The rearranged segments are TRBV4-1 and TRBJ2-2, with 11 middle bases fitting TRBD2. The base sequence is TGTGCCAGCAGCCCCACAACTAGCGGGAGAGGAATCGGCACCGGGGAGCTGTTTTTT. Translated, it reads CASSPTTSGRGIGTGELFF.